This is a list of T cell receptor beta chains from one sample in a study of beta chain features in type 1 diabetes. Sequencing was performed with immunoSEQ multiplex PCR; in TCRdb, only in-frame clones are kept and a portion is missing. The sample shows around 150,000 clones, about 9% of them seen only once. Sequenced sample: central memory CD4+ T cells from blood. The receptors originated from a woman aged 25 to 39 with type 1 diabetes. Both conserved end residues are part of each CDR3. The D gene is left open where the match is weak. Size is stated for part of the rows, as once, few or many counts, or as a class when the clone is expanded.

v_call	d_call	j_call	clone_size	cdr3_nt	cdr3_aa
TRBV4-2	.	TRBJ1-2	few	TGTGCCAGCAGCCCGATGGCAAGTTACTATGGCTACACCTTC	CASSPMASYYGYTF
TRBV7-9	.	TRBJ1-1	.	TGTGCCAGCAGCTTAGCGGACAGTGAAGCTTTCTTT	CASSLADSEAFF
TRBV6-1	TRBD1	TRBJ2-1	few	TGTGCCAGCAGTGGCTCGAACAGGGGAGCGTACAATGAGCAGTTCTTC	CASSGSNRGAYNEQFF
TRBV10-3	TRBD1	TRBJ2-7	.	TGTGCCATCAGTCCCGACACAGGGGCCACCTACGAGCAGTACTTC	CAISPDTGATYEQYF
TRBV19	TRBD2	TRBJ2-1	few	TGTGCCAGTAGTATTATGGGCGGGAGGGGGAATGAGCAGTTCTTC	CASSIMGGRGNEQFF
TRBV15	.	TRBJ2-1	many	TGTGCCACCAGCAGGGCAGGACAGTACAATGAGCAGTTCTTC	CATSRAGQYNEQFF
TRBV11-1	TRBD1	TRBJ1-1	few	TGTGCCAGCAGCCCTGACAGGGATAACACTGAAGCTTTCTTT	CASSPDRDNTEAFF
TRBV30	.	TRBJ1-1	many	TGTGCCTGGAGTCGGAGCACTGAAGCTTTCTTT	CAWSRSTEAFF
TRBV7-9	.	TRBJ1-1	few	TGTGCCAGCAGCCCTAGTCCCAGGGAGGGGGTCACTGAAGCTTTCTTT	CASSPSPREGVTEAFF
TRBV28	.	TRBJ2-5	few	TGTGCCAGCACCCCTAGGACAGCTCAAGAGACCCAGTACTTC	CASTPRTAQETQYF
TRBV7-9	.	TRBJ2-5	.	TGTGCCAGCAGCTTCGATACGGTCCAAGAGACCCAGTACTTC	CASSFDTVQETQYF
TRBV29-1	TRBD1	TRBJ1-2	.	TGCAGCGGGTGGACAGGGGGTAACTATGGCTACACCTTC	CSGWTGGNYGYTF
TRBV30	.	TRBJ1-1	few	TGTGCCTGGAACAGATGGAACACTGAAGCTTTCTTT	CAWNRWNTEAFF
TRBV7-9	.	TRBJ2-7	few	TGTGCCAGCAGCAGCCCCACAGGGGGTGCTAGCGGGAACACCTACGAGCAGTACTTC	CASSSPTGGASGNTYEQYF
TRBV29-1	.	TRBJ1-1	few	TGCAGCGTTTTAGGAGGGAGAAGCTCGGAAGCTTTCTTT	CSVLGGRSSEAFF
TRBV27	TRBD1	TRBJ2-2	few	TGTGCCAGCAGTGCCCGGGACAGTTGGAGGCTGTTTTTT	CASSARDSWRLFF
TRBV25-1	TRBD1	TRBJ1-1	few	TGTGCCAGCAGTGTTGGACAGGGGGCTTTCTTT	CASSVGQGAFF
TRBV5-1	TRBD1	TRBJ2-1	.	TGCGCCAGCAGCTTTGACGGGACAGTCGATGAGCAGTTCTTC	CASSFDGTVDEQFF
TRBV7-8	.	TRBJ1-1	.	TGTGCCAGCAGCCTCAGGACAGCCACTGAAGCTTTCTTT	CASSLRTATEAFF
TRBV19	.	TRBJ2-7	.	TGTGCCAGTTCGGGACTGAGCCTCTACGAGCAGTACTTC	CASSGLSLYEQYF
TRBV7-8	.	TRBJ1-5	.	TGTGCCAGCAGCTCCTACAGGGCGCCCAATAGCAATCAGCCCCAGCATTTT	CASSSYRAPNSNQPQHF
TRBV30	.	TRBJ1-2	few	TGTGCCTGGAGTCTTATCGGTTGGGGGCATGGCTACACCTTC	CAWSLIGWGHGYTF
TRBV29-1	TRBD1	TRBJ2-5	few	TGCAGCGTTAGAACAGGGGAAGAGACCCAGTACTTC	CSVRTGEETQYF
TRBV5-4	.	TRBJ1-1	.	TGTGCCAGCAGGACCCCAGGAAGTCAGAACACTGAAGCTTTCTTT	CASRTPGSQNTEAFF
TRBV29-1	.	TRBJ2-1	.	TGCAGCGTGGCAACGGGGGATGAGCAGTTCTTC	CSVATGDEQFF
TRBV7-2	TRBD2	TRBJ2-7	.	TGTGCCAGCAGCCTCACTAGCGGGAGTGGGACCTACGAGCAGTACTTC	CASSLTSGSGTYEQYF
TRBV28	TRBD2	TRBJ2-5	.	TGTGCCAGCAGCCTGCTAGCGGGAATAAGGGTAGAGACCCAGTACTTC	CASSLLAGIRVETQYF
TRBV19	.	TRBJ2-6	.	TGTGCCAGTAACGCGGACACTGGGGCCAACGTCCTGACTTTC	CASNADTGANVLTF
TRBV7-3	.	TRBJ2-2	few	TGTGCCAGCAGCCGCCCCAGCGGAAGCGCGAACACCGGGGAGCTGTTTTTT	CASSRPSGSANTGELFF
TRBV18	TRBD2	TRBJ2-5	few	TGTGCCAGCTCACCACTCCTTGCTCTGAGCGGGGCCGAGAATTTGCACTTC	CASSPLLALSGAENLHF
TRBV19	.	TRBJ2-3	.	TGTGCCGCAATGTCATCGGCGGGCACAGATACGCAGTATTTT	CAAMSSAGTDTQYF
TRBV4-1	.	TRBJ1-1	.	TGCGCCAGCAGCCCCGCCGGGGGGTCGAACACTGAAGCTTTCTTT	CASSPAGGSNTEAFF
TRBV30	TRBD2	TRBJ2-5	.	TGTGCCTGGAGCGGGGGGGGTCCAGAGACCCAGTACTTC	CAWSGGGPETQYF
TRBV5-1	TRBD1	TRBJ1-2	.	TGCGCCAGCAGCTTGGCCCCACAGGGGGGCGGCTACACCTTC	CASSLAPQGGGYTF
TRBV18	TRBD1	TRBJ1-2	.	TGTGCCAGCTCACCCGGGACGACAGGGAATCATGGCTACACCTTC	CASSPGTTGNHGYTF
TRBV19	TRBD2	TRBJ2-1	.	TGTGCCAGTAGTACCCACACTAGCGGTACCTACAATGAGCAGTTCTTC	CASSTHTSGTYNEQFF
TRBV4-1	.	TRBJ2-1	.	TGCGCCAGCAGCCATTACCCGGGCCAGCGGCGTTCCAATGAGCAGTTCTTC	CASSHYPGQRRSNEQFF
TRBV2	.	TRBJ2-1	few	TGTGCCAGCAGTGAAGCAAGGGGAAATGAGCAGTTCTTC	CASSEARGNEQFF
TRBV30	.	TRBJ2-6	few	TGTGCCTCTCAGGAAAGCTCTGGGGCCAACGTCCTGACTTTC	CASQESSGANVLTF
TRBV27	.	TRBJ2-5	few	TGTGCCAGCAGTGCCCAGGGTGGGGAGACCCAGTACTTC	CASSAQGGETQYF
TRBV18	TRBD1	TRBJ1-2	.	TGTGCCAGCTCACCGGGGGGACAGAACTATGGCTACACCTTC	CASSPGGQNYGYTF
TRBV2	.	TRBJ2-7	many	TGTGCCAGCACAGACTCACACTCCTACGAGCAGTACTTC	CASTDSHSYEQYF